This T cell receptor beta chain was sequenced during a study of long-term antiretroviral therapy in people with HIV. Points from the study as a whole: HIV repertoires had narrower CDR3 length ranges than controls. Before ART, certain clones expanded, and these dominated the repertoire at all time points. ART was followed by higher diversity that remained below transplant donor controls. Possibly under older ART regimens, blood was drawn between 2004 and 2017.

Looked up from germline, CDR1 is MNHEY and CDR2 is SVGAGI. The CDR3 runs 14 residues. Losses at the gene ends were 5 bases for V and 6 bases for J; bases not matched to a gene: 7. Regarding this clone: What it binds is unknown.

The assay used was immunoSEQ (version v3.0), run at survey level. Assay used: immunoSEQ multiplex PCR; TCRdb lists only in-frame clones, some missing. This table holds approximately 31,000 clones, around 97% found once. The clonotype originates from a man younger than 45 with HIV. The V and J genes are TRBV6-5 and TRBJ2-3; 8 bases match TRBD2. The sequences come from unsorted PBMCs, collected 6.9 years after starting antiretroviral therapy. The CDR3 DNA reads TGTGCCAGCAGTGATCGGGGGGGCCGTGATACGCAGTATTTT. This gives the protein CASSDRGGRDTQYF.